The sequence of this T cell receptor beta chain was determined in a study of Tregs in tolerant kidney transplant recipients. Study-level information: FACS sorting followed a roughly six-day coculture of CFSE-labeled recipient PBMCs with irradiated graft donor PBMCs. Study observations and caveats: Validation in larger populations is needed because few patients were studied. Biological reproducibility was not directly addressed in this study. Tregs expanded with activated donor B cells seemed most donor-specific.

In the case of this clone: Its matching antigen is unknown.

Profiling relied on immunoSEQ multiplex PCR, and the TCRdb table lists in-frame clones only, not all of them. The sample shows about 5,000 clones, about 39% of them seen only once. The receptor's source is a human donor in good health. The sample was CD8+ T cells from blood cultured with allogeneic cells.

The DNA of the CDR3 is TGCGCCAGCAGCCTCGACGGTGGCTCTGGAAACACCATATATTTT. Protein: CASSLDGGSGNTIYF. The chain links TRBV4-1 to TRBJ1-3; D gene uncertain. The CDR3 is 15 residues long. From germline, CDR1 is MGHRA and CDR2 YSYEKL. Between the trimmed V and J ends, which lost 4 bases and 0 bases, there was a span of 10 bases.